This passage covers 23 T cell receptor beta chains from one sample sequenced in a study of blood T cell repertoires in COVID-19 (dated by TCRdb to the early 2020s). Library creation used the immunoSEQ multiplex PCR assay. Sourced from immuneACCESS, this table was stored by TCRdb with only in-frame sequences that have V and J called. A share of the clones is absent; for the studies checked, an unresolved V gene accounts for under half, and the remainder has no known explanation. Across this sample there are some 83,000 clones, with 72% seen only once. Around an eighth of the sample lies in the top ten. The sample taken for sequencing was peripheral blood. The receptor source for this set is a woman over 75 with acute or convalescent COVID-19.

The V call is TRBV27, the J call TRBJ2-1; 14 positions agree with TRBD2. Germline CDR1 is MNHEY and CDR2 is SMNVEV (reference sequence). This CDR3 spans 14 amino acids. The V and J ends lost 6 bases and 10 bases, in that order; junction bases with no gene match: 5. In DNA, the CDR3 is TGTGCCAGCAGAACCGGGACTAGCGGGGGAGAGCAGTTCTTC. It specifies CASRTGTSGGEQFF.

The rearrangement uses TRBV9 and TRBJ1-1; 8 bases match TRBD1. From germline, CDR1 is SGDLS and CDR2 YYNGEE. The ends lost 3 bases at V and 1 base at J; junction bases unmatched: 2. The CDR3 spans 14 residues. CDR3: CASSAGQGNTEAFF. CDR3 in DNA: TGTGCCAGCAGCGCCGGACAGGGGAACACTGAAGCTTTCTTT.

The V gene is TRBV15, the J gene TRBJ2-7; D possibly corresponds to TRBD1 (6 bases). The V gene lost 8 bases and the J gene lost 0 bases, with 11 bases spanning the gap. Looked up from germline, CDR1 is LNHNV and CDR2 is YYDKDF (reference sequence). The CDR3 is 13 residues long. CDR3 sequence: CATSPGVSYEQYF. The CDR3, as DNA: TGTGCCACCTCTCCAGGGGTCTCCTACGAGCAGTACTTC.

The chain recombines TRBV6-5 with TRBJ1-5, with D unclear. Between the trimmed V and J ends, which lost 5 bases and 5 bases, there was a span of 13 bases. This CDR3 spans 14 amino acids. Germline V gene sequence: CDR1 MNHEY, CDR2 SVGAGI. The CDR3 DNA reads TGTGCCAGCAGTCCCCGGTTGTCGGATCAGCCCCAGCATTTT. It specifies CASSPRLSDQPQHF.

V and J are TRBV2 and TRBJ2-7; D is unresolved. From germline, CDR1 is SNHLY and CDR2 FYNNEI. This CDR3 is built from 16 residues. The germline V and J ends were trimmed by 0 bases and 5 bases, with 17 bases remaining between them. CDR3 sequence (DNA): TGTGCCAGCAGTGAAGCGCGAGTCATGTCTGGGCACGAGCAGTACTTC. As protein: CASSEARVMSGHEQYF. The full variable domain, in which reference TRBV2 and TRBJ2-7 provide the parts outside the CDR3, is EPEVTQTPSHQVTQMGQEVILRCVPISNHLYFYWYRQILGQKVEFLVSFYNNEISEKSEIFDDQFSVERPDGSNFTLKIRSTKLEDSAMYFCASSEARVMSGHEQYFGPGTRLTVT.

The rearrangement links TRBV15 to TRBJ2-3, with TRBD2 matching over 8 bases. The CDR3 runs to 17 residues. With V trimmed by 4 bases and J by 0 bases, 9 bases remained unmatched. Per the germline V gene, CDR1 is LNHNV and CDR2 is YYDKDF (reference sequence). The CDR3 DNA is TGTGCCACCAGCACCGTCATAGCGGGGCCTAGCACAGATACGCAGTATTTT. Translated: CATSTVIAGPSTDTQYF. The whole variable domain, filled in from reference TRBV15 and TRBJ2-3, reads DAMVIQNPRYQVTQFGKPVTLSCSQTLNHNVMYWYQQKSSQAPKLLFHYYDKDFNNEADTPDNFQSRRPNTSFCFLDIRSPGLGDTAMYLCATSTVIAGPSTDTQYFGPGTRLTVL.

The J gene is TRBJ1-1, the V gene TRBV14, with TRBD1 as a possible D gene (6 bases). The ends were cut back, 4 bases at V and 6 bases at J, with 18 bases in the middle. The germline V gene has CDR1 SGHDN and CDR2 FVKESK. The CDR3 extends over 15 amino acids. CDR3 in amino acids: CASSPLSLRGAEAFF. DNA for the CDR3: TGTGCCAGCAGCCCGCTTTCCCTCAGGGGCGCTGAAGCTTTCTTT.

This sequence joins TRBV4-1 and TRBJ1-1; no clear D gene. The CDR3 has 15 amino acids. Germline CDR1 is MGHRA and CDR2 is YSYEKL. V was shortened by 1 base and J by 4 bases, with 13 bases between the two germline ends. The CDR3 DNA reads TGCGCCAGCAGCCAAGGTCCTCAGGTCGGCACTGAAGCTTTCTTT. It translates to CASSQGPQVGTEAFF.

The V call is TRBV7-2, the J call TRBJ1-6, with D perhaps matching TRBD1 (5 bases). From germline, CDR1 is SGHTA and CDR2 FQGNSA. This CDR3 contains 15 residues. V gave up 1 base and J gave up 9 bases, with 13 bases separating them. The CDR3 region has the DNA TGTGCCAGCAGCTTAGGGCATACGGGGGGTTCACCCCTCCACTTT. Encoded protein: CASSLGHTGGSPLHF.

The chain recombines TRBV19 with TRBJ1-5; D remains ambiguous. Trimming cost V 3 bases and J 2 bases, with 14 bases left between them. CDR1 is LNHDA and CDR2 is SQIVND in the germline V gene (reference sequence). The CDR3 runs 16 residues. The DNA of the CDR3 is TGTGCCAGTAGTATCGACGGGGTAACGGGCAATCAGCCCCAGCATTTT. Translation: CASSIDGVTGNQPQHF.

The CDR3 sequence: CASSVSGGSYNEQFF. The CDR3 region has the DNA TGTGCCAGCAGCGTTTCGGGGGGCTCCTACAATGAGCAGTTCTTC. The chain carries TRBV9 and TRBJ2-1, with TRBD2 matching over 7 bases. The CDR3 runs to 15 residues. In germline, CDR1 is SGDLS, CDR2 YYNGEE. The ends lost 2 bases at V and 0 bases at J; junction bases unmatched: 2.

The gene calls are TRBV7-7 and TRBJ2-2; D call uncertain. Germline CDR1 reads SSHAT; CDR2 reads FNYEAQ (reference sequence). V was clipped by 1 base and J by 6 bases, with 6 bases between them. This CDR3 region has 13 residues. The CDR3 protein is CASSLDRAGELFF. CDR3 DNA sequence: TGTGCCAGCAGCTTAGACCGGGCCGGGGAGCTGTTTTTT.

The genes are TRBV20-1 and TRBJ2-2; D is perhaps TRBD2 (5 bases). V lost 3 bases, J lost 1 base, and 9 bases lay in between. The CDR3 totals 14 residues. From germline, CDR1 is DFQATT and CDR2 SNEGSKA (reference sequence). DNA for the CDR3: TGCAGTGCTAGTGGACTCTTGAACACCGGGGAGCTGTTTTTT. Translation: CSASGLLNTGELFF.

The V and J genes are TRBV5-1 and TRBJ1-6; perhaps TRBD1 as D (5 bases). Looked up from germline, CDR1 is SGHRS and CDR2 is YFSETQ. The ends were cut back, 0 bases at V and 0 bases at J, with 13 bases in the middle. The CDR3 is 18 residues long. The CDR3 bases are TGCGCCAGCAGCTTGGTAGGGGTCAGGAGCTCCTATAATTCACCCCTCCACTTT. This gives the protein CASSLVGVRSSYNSPLHF.

The V gene is TRBV18, the J gene TRBJ2-7, with D possibly matching TRBD2 (6 bases). Germline loops: CDR1 KGHSH, CDR2 LQKENI. Trimming removed 3 bases from V and 3 bases from J, with 15 bases in between. There are 15 residues in the CDR3. The CDR3 reads CASSPAGLKGYEQYF. In DNA form, the CDR3 reads TGTGCCAGCTCACCTGCGGGACTTAAGGGCTACGAGCAGTACTTC.

This chain joins TRBV5-1 and TRBJ1-1; D not certain. Germline loops: CDR1 SGHRS, CDR2 YFSETQ. This CDR3 comprises 15 residues. V shed 0 bases and J shed 0 bases, with 9 bases lying between them. DNA of the CDR3: TGCGCCAGCAGCTTGGCAGGCAGCCTGAACACTGAAGCTTTCTTT. Its translation: CASSLAGSLNTEAFF.

There are many counts of this clone. This sequence joins TRBV29-1 and TRBJ1-1; 8 nucleotides match TRBD1. J lost 5 bases, V lost 7 bases, and 6 bases had no gene match. Germline V gene sequence: CDR1 SQVTM, CDR2 ANQGSEA. The CDR3 has 12 residues. The CDR3 DNA reads TGCAGCGCCCGGAGACAGGGGACTGAAGCTTTCTTT. Amino acid sequence: CSARRQGTEAFF.

V usage is TRBV9 and J usage is TRBJ1-2, with 8 bases lining up with TRBD1. Germline V gives CDR1 SGDLS, CDR2 YYNGEE. V lost 3 bases to trimming and J lost 4 bases; unmatched junction nucleotides: 11. The CDR3 has 16 residues. Here the CDR3 reads CASSAISRGPGYGYTF. The CDR3 coding sequence is TGTGCCAGCAGCGCAATATCCAGGGGGCCTGGCTATGGCTACACCTTC.

The chain links TRBV7-2 to TRBJ2-2, with 12 positions matching TRBD2. The germline CDR1 and CDR2 sequences are SGHTA and FQGNSA. V shed 5 bases and J 2 bases; nucleotides not matched to a gene: 9. The CDR3 has 18 amino acids. The CDR3, as DNA: TGTGCCAGCAGCCAGATGTCTAGCGGGGGGGGCAACACCGGGGAGCTGTTTTTT. It encodes CASSQMSSGGGNTGELFF. Drawing the rest from reference TRBV7-2 and TRBJ2-2, the complete variable domain is GAGVSQSPSNKVTEKGKDVELRCDPISGHTALYWYRQSLGQGLEFLIYFQGNSAPDKSGLPSDRFSAERTGGSVSTLTIQRTQQEDSAVYLCASSQMSSGGGNTGELFFGEGSRLTVL.

This sequence joins TRBV18 and TRBJ1-5; possibly TRBD1 for D (6 bases). The CDR3 has 15 residues. Trimming pared 0 bases from V and 5 bases from J, leaving 11 bases between. Germline V gene lookup returns CDR1 KGHSH and CDR2 LQKENI. CDR3 loop: CASSPPIQGYQPQHF. In nucleotides, the CDR3 is TGTGCCAGCTCACCACCGATCCAGGGGTATCAGCCCCAGCATTTT.

The genes are TRBV11-2 and TRBJ1-4, with D maybe TRBD1 (5 bases). Germline V gene lookup returns CDR1 SGHAT and CDR2 FQNNGV. The CDR3 covers 15 residues. V was shortened by 5 bases and J by 8 bases, with 18 bases between the two germline ends. The CDR3 DNA reads TGTGCCAGCAGCGCATCCGGGACTGGGGCAGAAAAACTGTTTTTT. Translated, it gives CASSASGTGAEKLFF.

This chain joins TRBV5-1 and TRBJ1-1; the D is unclear. CDR1 SGHRS and CDR2 YFSETQ come from the germline V gene. The CDR3 has 15 amino acids. The V and J ends lost 2 bases and 4 bases respectively, with 15 bases between them. The chain's CDR3 is CASSLLQGSGTEAFF. DNA of the CDR3: TGCGCCAGCAGCTTACTTCAAGGTTCGGGCACTGAAGCTTTCTTT.

The V gene is TRBV9, the J gene TRBJ2-4; TRBD1 aligns across 9 bases. The CDR3 runs 14 residues. Trimming removed 4 bases from V and 9 bases from J; junction bases left unmatched: 8. Germline lookup yields CDR1 SGDLS and CDR2 YYNGEE. DNA for the CDR3: TGTGCCAGCAGCCGGGACAGGGAACAGGTCATTCAGTACTTC. Translated, it gives CASSRDREQVIQYF.